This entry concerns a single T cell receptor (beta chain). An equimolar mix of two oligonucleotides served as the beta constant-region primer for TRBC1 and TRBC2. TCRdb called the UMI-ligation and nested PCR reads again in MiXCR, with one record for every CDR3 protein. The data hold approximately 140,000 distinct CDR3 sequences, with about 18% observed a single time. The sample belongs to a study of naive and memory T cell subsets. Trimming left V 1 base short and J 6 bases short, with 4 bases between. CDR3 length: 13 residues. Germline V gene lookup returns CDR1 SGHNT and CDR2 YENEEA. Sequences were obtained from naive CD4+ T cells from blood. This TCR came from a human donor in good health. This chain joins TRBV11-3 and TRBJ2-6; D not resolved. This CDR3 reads CASSLGKANVLTF. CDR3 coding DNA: TGTGCCAGCAGCTTAGGCAAGGCCAACGTCCTGACTTTC.